Listed here are 27 T cell receptor beta chains from one sample, sequenced in a study of blood T cells in healthy people across ages. PCR was performed a second time for roughly 7 to 11 cycles using a sample-barcoded 5' primer and a J-beta primer mix. MiXCR, run by TCRdb on the 5' RACE reads, gives a single entry per CDR3 protein. The sample holds some 700,000 distinct CDR3 sequences, over 20% seen once. The sequencing input was blood. These receptors came from an older man in good health.

This clonotype was recorded a few times. The rearrangement uses TRBV6-5 and TRBJ2-1; 15 nucleotides align to TRBD2. J was trimmed by 3 bases and V by 6 bases; bases with no gene match: 6. From germline, CDR1 is MNHEY and CDR2 SVGAGI. The CDR3 runs 17 residues. The CDR3 loop is CASRGGLAGGYYNEQFF. The CDR3 DNA is TGTGCCAGCAGGGGGGGACTAGCGGGGGGATACTACAATGAGCAGTTCTTC.

V usage is TRBV6-5 and J usage is TRBJ1-4; D uncertain. The CDR3 runs to 14 residues. V was clipped by 8 bases and J by 0 bases, with 10 bases between them. Germline CDR1 reads MNHEY; CDR2 reads SVGAGI. CDR3 residues: CASRRDPTNEKLFF. DNA for the CDR3: TGTGCCAGCCGAAGAGACCCAACTAATGAAAAACTGTTTTTT.

The genes are TRBV6-6 and TRBJ1-4, with 7 bases lining up with TRBD1. CDR3 length equals 14 residues. CDR1 and CDR2 (germline): MNHNY, SVGAGI (reference sequence). V was clipped by 2 bases and J by 6 bases; unmatched bases: 3. The CDR3 DNA is TGTGCCAGCAGTTACCGGGACAGATATGAAAAACTGTTTTTT. Protein sequence: CASSYRDRYEKLFF.

A few counts support this clonotype. The chain links TRBV30 to TRBJ2-7; D gene unclear. The J call may not be correct, given that the DNA end is closer to TRBJ2-1. Germline V CDR1 and CDR2: GTSNPN, SVGIG (reference sequence). This CDR3 is built from 11 residues. CDR3 bases: TGTGCCTGGAGTTCCTTGGACCAGCAGTTCTTC. This sequence encodes CAWSSLDQQFF.

This clonotype was recorded a few times. The chain links TRBV24-1 to TRBJ1-3; D gene ambiguous. The germline V gene encodes CDR1 KGHDR and CDR2 SFDVKD. This CDR3 has 14 amino acids. V lost 4 bases to trimming and J lost 3 bases, with 9 bases between them. Written as DNA, the CDR3 is TGTGCCACCAGTGACGCCACAATTGGAAACACCATATATTTT. Protein: CATSDATIGNTIYF.

This chain uses TRBV4-1 with TRBJ2-1; 13 bases are shared with TRBD2. The length of the CDR3 is 17 residues. Unmatched junction bases numbered 9, after V lost 4 bases and J lost 6 bases. Germline V gene lookup returns CDR1 MGHRA and CDR2 YSYEKL. This CDR3 reads CASSRGTSGVKSNEQFF. As DNA, the CDR3 is TGCGCCAGCAGCCGAGGGACTAGCGGGGTCAAGTCCAATGAGCAGTTCTTC.

This clonotype was counted between two and nine times. This sequence joins TRBV6-5 and TRBJ2-7; D is ambiguous. CDR1 is MNHEY, CDR2 SVGAGI, per germline. The CDR3 totals 14 residues. V lost 2 bases to trimming and J lost 0 bases, with 8 bases between them. The CDR3 loop is CASSYRRHSYEQYF. CDR3 nucleotides: TGTGCCAGCAGTTACCGACGCCACTCCTACGAGCAGTACTTC.

This clonotype was detected many times. This chain connects TRBV12-3 or TRBV12-4 to TRBJ1-4; no clear D. The germline V and J ends were trimmed by 6 bases and 0 bases, with 11 bases remaining between them. CDR3 length: 15 amino acids. CDR3 DNA: TGTGCCAGCAGCCTATACCTTGCAACTAATGAAAAACTGTTTTTT. Its protein product is CASSLYLATNEKLFF.

The J gene is TRBJ2-3, the V gene TRBV5-5, with D perhaps matching TRBD1 or TRBD2 (6 bases each). The germline V gene encodes CDR1 SGHKS and CDR2 YYEKEE (reference sequence). This CDR3 spans 16 amino acids. Trimming shortened V by 4 bases and J by 3 bases, and 18 bases separated the two germline ends. CDR3 DNA: TGTGCCAGCAGCATACCCCGGGGGCAGAAGACAGATACGCAGTATTTT. Encoded protein: CASSIPRGQKTDTQYF.

This clonotype was counted only a few times. The chain links TRBV12-3 or TRBV12-4 to TRBJ2-4, with 10 bases lining up with TRBD2. The J segment lost 0 bases and the V segment lost 3 bases, leaving 14 bases of the junction unmatched. The CDR3 loop spans 20 amino acids. The CDR3 reads CASSFLTLAGAVLAKNIQYF. The CDR3 DNA is TGTGCCAGCAGTTTTCTTACGCTAGCGGGGGCCGTATTAGCCAAAAACATTCAGTACTTC.

As for this clonotype: The junction does not match germline at one end; this may be a read error. The V and J genes are TRBV3-1 and TRBJ2-5; 11 positions agree with TRBD2. The germline V gene has CDR1 LGHDT and CDR2 YNNKEL (reference sequence). This CDR3 is built from 15 residues. As DNA, the CDR3 is TGTGCCAGCAGTCGGACTAGCGGGTACCAAGAGGCCCAGTACTTC. Translated: CASSRTSGYQEAQYF.

The V and J genes are TRBV12-3 or TRBV12-4 and TRBJ2-7, with TRBD2 identical over 10 bases. J gave up 3 bases and V 6 bases, and 8 bases lay outside the gene matches. The CDR3 covers 15 residues. The DNA for the CDR3 is TGTGCCAGCAGAACTACACTAGCGGGGAACTACGAGCAGTACTTC. Amino acid sequence: CASRTTLAGNYEQYF.

This clonotype was found a few times. The chain has TRBV12-5 and TRBJ1-4, with 7 bases that match TRBD1. Germline V gene sequence: CDR1 LGHNT, CDR2 FRNRAP. V was pared by 5 bases and J by 7 bases, with 7 bases of the junction left unmatched. This CDR3 has 14 amino acids. CDR3 loop: CASGPTGEGEKLFF. In DNA form, the CDR3 reads TGTGCTAGTGGTCCCACAGGGGAAGGTGAAAAACTGTTTTTT.

V and J are TRBV18 and TRBJ2-3; TRBD2 aligns across 9 bases. The junction had 9 bases not matched to a gene; V was cut back by 2 bases and J by 6 bases. Per the germline V gene, CDR1 is KGHSH and CDR2 is LQKENI. The CDR3 runs 16 residues. Here the CDR3 reads CASSPTGTSTLDTQYF. DNA for the CDR3: TGTGCCAGCTCACCAACCGGGACTAGCACTTTGGATACGCAGTATTTT.

The rearrangement uses TRBV5-5 and TRBJ2-7; 9 bases match TRBD2. V was clipped by 0 bases and J by 4 bases; unmatched bases: 5. This CDR3 has 15 amino acids. Germline assignment: CDR1 SGHKS and CDR2 YYEKEE (reference sequence). CDR3 sequence (DNA): TGTGCCAGCAGCTTGGATCCGCGGGGGGGATACGAGCAGTACTTC. It encodes CASSLDPRGGYEQYF. The full variable domain, completed using reference TRBV5-5 and TRBJ2-7, is DAGVTQSPTHLIKTRGQQVTLRCSPISGHKSVSWYQQVLGQGPQFIFQYYEKEERGRGNFPDRFSARQFPNYSSELNVNALLLGDSALYLCASSLDPRGGYEQYFGPGTRLTVT.

The rearrangement joins TRBV11-3 to TRBJ2-7, with 9 bases that match TRBD2. Trimming cost V 0 bases and J 3 bases; bases outside gene matches: 3. Germline V gene sequence: CDR1 SGHNT, CDR2 YENEEA. The CDR3 loop spans 15 amino acids. In DNA form, the CDR3 reads TGTGCCAGCAGCTTAGAAGTAGCGGGGGACTACGAGCAGTACTTC. It translates to CASSLEVAGDYEQYF.

The chain uses TRBV20-1 and TRBJ1-1, with 9 bases identical to TRBD1. Germline lookup yields CDR1 DFQATT and CDR2 SNEGSKA (reference sequence). Losses at the gene ends were 0 bases for V and 6 bases for J; bases not matched to a gene: 8. This CDR3 spans 15 amino acids. The CDR3 sequence is CSARDSGQGKAEAFF. In DNA form, the CDR3 reads TGCAGTGCTAGAGATTCGGGACAGGGAAAAGCTGAAGCTTTCTTT.

The rearrangement uses TRBV29-1 and TRBJ2-2; D gene unclear. V was trimmed by 4 bases and J by 3 bases, leaving 9 bases between them. Germline V gene lookup returns CDR1 SQVTM and CDR2 ANQGSEA. This CDR3 region has 13 residues. This chain's CDR3 is CSVARLDTGELFF. The DNA for the CDR3 is TGCAGCGTTGCGAGACTCGACACCGGGGAGCTGTTTTTT.

The chain couples TRBV6-1 to TRBJ2-7; 12 positions agree with TRBD2. The CDR3 consists of 17 residues. Per the germline V gene, CDR1 is MNHNS and CDR2 is SASEGT. V trimming: 9 bases; J trimming: 0 bases; junction bases outside the gene matches: 12. The CDR3 region has the DNA TGTGCCAGTTCGGGACTAGCGGGTACGCCGAGCTCCTACGAGCAGTACTTC. Protein product: CASSGLAGTPSSYEQYF.

The V call is TRBV12-3 or TRBV12-4, the J call TRBJ1-4, with D possibly matching TRBD1 (5 bases). CDR3 length: 19 residues. V shed 3 bases and J shed 0 bases, with 20 bases lying between them. As DNA, the CDR3 is TGTGCCAGCAGTTTGCGTACCACCGGGACCCCGGCAACTAATGAAAAACTGTTTTTT. It codes for CASSLRTTGTPATNEKLFF.

This clonotype was picked up a small number of times. This clone may be a read error of a much larger clone one base away. The chain employs TRBV2 and TRBJ2-7; 8 bases are a match to TRBD1. Germline assignment: CDR1 SNHLY and CDR2 FYNNEI. Trimming cost V 8 bases and J 5 bases; bases outside gene matches: 11. CDR3 size: 14 residues. The CDR3 sequence: CASQQGVNSHEQYF. The CDR3 DNA reads TGTGCCAGCCAACAGGGGGTTAATTCCCACGAGCAGTACTTC. Full variable domain (rest looked up from reference TRBV2 and TRBJ2-7): EPEVTQTPSHQVTQMGQEVILRCVPISNHLYFYWYRQILGQKVEFLVSFYNNEISEKSEIFDDQFSVERPDGSNFTLKIRSTKLEDSAMYFCASQQGVNSHEQYFGPGTRLTVT.

This clonotype was counted between two and nine times. The rearrangement links TRBV3-1 to TRBJ1-2, with 9 bases lining up with TRBD1. The CDR3 is 15 amino acids. V was pared by 1 base and J by 7 bases, with 7 bases of the junction left unmatched. CDR1 is LGHDT and CDR2 is YNNKEL in the germline V gene (reference sequence). CDR3 amino acids: CASSQGYGQGIGYTF. DNA for the CDR3: TGTGCCAGCAGCCAAGGGTATGGACAGGGGATTGGCTACACCTTC.

The chain joins TRBV12-3 or TRBV12-4 to TRBJ1-3; unclear D gene. The CDR3 loop spans 17 amino acids. V was pared by 5 bases and J by 5 bases, with 22 bases between. The CDR3 loop is CASSQTHPSAKRNTIYF. The CDR3 DNA sequence: TGTGCCAGCAGTCAAACCCACCCCTCAGCGAAAAGAAACACCATATATTTT.

This clonotype appeared a few times. The chain recombines TRBV15 with TRBJ2-5, with a weak D call TRBD2 (6 bases). Matching the DNA end better, TRBJ2-1 makes the J call doubtful. Germline CDR1 reads LNHNV; CDR2 reads YYDKDF (reference sequence). This CDR3 is 17 amino acids long. CDR3 coding DNA: TGTGCCACCAGCACCGGACTAACCAAATCGGCGTTGAATGAGCAGTTCTTC. It specifies CATSTGLTKSALNEQFF.

This clonotype appeared a few times. The J gene is TRBJ1-2, the V gene TRBV30; possibly TRBD1 for D (6 bases). Germline V CDR1 and CDR2: GTSNPN, SVGIG (reference sequence). Trimming left V 3 bases short and J 4 bases short, with 18 bases between. CDR3 length equals 15 residues. The CDR3 coding sequence is TGTGCCTGGAGGCCAAAGGGGACAAATCCCTATGGCTACACCTTC. Protein sequence: CAWRPKGTNPYGYTF.

The V gene is TRBV6-2 or TRBV6-3, the J gene TRBJ2-3; D not certain. V gave up 5 bases and J gave up 5 bases, with 8 bases separating them. The CDR3 spans 12 residues. CDR1 is MNHEY and CDR2 is SVGEGT in the germline V gene. CDR3 coding DNA: TGTGCCAGCAGTGACCCCCTAGATACGCAGTATTTT. Amino acid sequence: CASSDPLDTQYF.

This clonotype appeared a few times. The chain has TRBV7-9 and TRBJ2-2, with D unresolved. V lost 2 bases and J lost 7, with 14 bases in between. From germline, CDR1 is SEHNR and CDR2 FQNEAQ (reference sequence). The CDR3 runs to 15 residues. The CDR3 DNA follows: TGTGCCAGCAGCTTAAGACCCCCAAACGTCGGGGAGCTGTTTTTT. Its protein is CASSLRPPNVGELFF.